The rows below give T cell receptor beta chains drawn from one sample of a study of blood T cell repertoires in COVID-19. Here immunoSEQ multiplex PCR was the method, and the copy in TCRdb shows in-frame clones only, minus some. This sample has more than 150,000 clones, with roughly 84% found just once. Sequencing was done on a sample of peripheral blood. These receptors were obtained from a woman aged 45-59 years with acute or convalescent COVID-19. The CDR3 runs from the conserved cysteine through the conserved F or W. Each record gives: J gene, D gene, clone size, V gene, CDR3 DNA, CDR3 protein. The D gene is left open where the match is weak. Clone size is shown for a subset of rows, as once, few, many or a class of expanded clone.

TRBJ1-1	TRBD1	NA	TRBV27	TGTGCCAGCAGTCTGGGGACAGGGGGTATGAACACTGAAGCTTTCTTT	CASSLGTGGMNTEAFF
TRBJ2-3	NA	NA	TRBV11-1	TGTGCCAGCAGCCCCCGGGACAACCGGGCCGGGGATACGCAGTATTTT	CASSPRDNRAGDTQYF
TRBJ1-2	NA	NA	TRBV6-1	TGTGCCAGCAGTGATCAGGGCAGTATCTATGGCTACACCTTC	CASSDQGSIYGYTF
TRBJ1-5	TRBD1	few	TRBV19	TGTGCCAGTAGTATAGATGAACAGGGGGGCAATCAGCCCCAGCATTTT	CASSIDEQGGNQPQHF
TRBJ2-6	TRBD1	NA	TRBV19	TGTGCCAGTAGCCGGGACAGGGGAGGTGGGGCCAACGTCCTGACTTTC	CASSRDRGGGANVLTF
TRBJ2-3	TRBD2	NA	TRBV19	TGTGCCAGTAGTATAAGAGGGACTAGCCGCACAGATACGCAGTATTTT	CASSIRGTSRTDTQYF
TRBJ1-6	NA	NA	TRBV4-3	TGCGCCAGCAGCCAAGAAGTAGTTGTGGGCAGCTCCCTCAGCTCCTATAATTCACCCCTCCACTTT	CASSQEVVVGSSLSSYNSPLHF
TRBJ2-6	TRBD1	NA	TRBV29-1	TGCAGCGTTAGGACAGGGGCCGGGGCCAACGTCCTGACTTTC	CSVRTGAGANVLTF
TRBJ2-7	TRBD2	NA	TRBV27	TGTGCCAGCAGTTTTTATAGCGGGAGGGGCGGCGAGCAGTACTTC	CASSFYSGRGGEQYF
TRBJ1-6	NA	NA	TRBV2	TGTGCCAGCAGTGAAGAAGGGGTCGGACCACCCCTCCACTTT	CASSEEGVGPPLHF
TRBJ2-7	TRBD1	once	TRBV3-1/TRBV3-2	TGTGCCAGCAGAAAAGGACAGGGGGCGGTCGAGCAGTACTTC	CASRKGQGAVEQYF
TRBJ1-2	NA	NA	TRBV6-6	TGTGCCAGCAGTGGAACAGGTCCCCATGGCTACACCTTC	CASSGTGPHGYTF
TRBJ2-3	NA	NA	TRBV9	TGTGCCAGCAGCGTCGTCGGGACTTTTTCGGATACGCAGTATTTT	CASSVVGTFSDTQYF
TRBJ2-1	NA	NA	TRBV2	TGTGCCAGCAGTCCTGAGGTCTCCTACAATGAGCAGTTCTTC	CASSPEVSYNEQFF
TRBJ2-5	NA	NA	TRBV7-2	TGTGCCAGCAGCTTAGCGTCCGGGGGGCTAGAGACCCAGTACTTC	CASSLASGGLETQYF